Given below is one TCR beta chain in context. This sample is drawn from a study of technical replicates of blood from several donors. The assay was immunoSEQ multiplex PCR, and TCRdb's table has in-frame clones only and misses some. The sample has approximately 75,000 clones, approximately 96% seen once. Germline trimming cut 10 bases from V and 6 bases from J; bases unmatched to any gene: 10. The CDR3 loop spans 14 amino acids. The germline V gene encodes CDR1 LNHDA and CDR2 SQIVND (reference sequence). The clonotype was recovered from a human donor in good health. Sequencing was performed on T cells isolated from PBMCs. The rearrangement links TRBV19 to TRBJ2-3, with 10 bases lining up with TRBD1. The CDR3, as DNA: TGTGCCACCTTGACAGGGGGCTCTATGGATACGCAGTATTTT. Its translation: CATLTGGSMDTQYF.